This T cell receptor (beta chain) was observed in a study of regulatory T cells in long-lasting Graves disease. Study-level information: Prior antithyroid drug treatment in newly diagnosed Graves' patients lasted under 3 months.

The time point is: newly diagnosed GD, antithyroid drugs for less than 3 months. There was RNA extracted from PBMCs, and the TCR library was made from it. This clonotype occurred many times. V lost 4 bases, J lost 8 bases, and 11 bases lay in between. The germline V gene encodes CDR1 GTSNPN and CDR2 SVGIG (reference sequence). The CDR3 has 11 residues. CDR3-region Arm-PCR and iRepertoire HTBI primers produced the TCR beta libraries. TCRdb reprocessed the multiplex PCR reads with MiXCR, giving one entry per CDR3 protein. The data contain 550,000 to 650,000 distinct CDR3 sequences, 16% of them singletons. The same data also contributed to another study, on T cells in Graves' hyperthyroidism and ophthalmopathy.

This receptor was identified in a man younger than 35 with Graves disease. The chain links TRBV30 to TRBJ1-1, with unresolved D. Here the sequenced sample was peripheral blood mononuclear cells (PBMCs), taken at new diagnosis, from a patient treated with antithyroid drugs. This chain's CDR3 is CAWTSTEEAFF. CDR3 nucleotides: TGTGCCTGGACCTCCACTGAGGAAGCTTTCTTT.